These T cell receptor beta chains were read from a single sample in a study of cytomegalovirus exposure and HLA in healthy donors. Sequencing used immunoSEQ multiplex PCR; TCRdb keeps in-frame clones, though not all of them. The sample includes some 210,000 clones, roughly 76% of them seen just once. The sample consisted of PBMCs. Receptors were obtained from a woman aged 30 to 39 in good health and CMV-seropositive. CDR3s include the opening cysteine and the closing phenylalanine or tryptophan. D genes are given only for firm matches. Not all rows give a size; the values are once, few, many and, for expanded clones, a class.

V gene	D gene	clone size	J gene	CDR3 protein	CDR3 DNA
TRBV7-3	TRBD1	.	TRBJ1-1	CASSLTGGLNTEAFF	TGTGCCAGCAGCCTGACAGGGGGGTTGAACACTGAAGCTTTCTTT
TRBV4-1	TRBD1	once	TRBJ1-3	CASTGQGGGNTIYF	TGCGCCAGCACTGGACAGGGTGGTGGAAACACCATATATTTT
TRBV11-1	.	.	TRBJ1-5	CASSLGTHQPQHF	TGTGCCAGCAGCCTGGGGACTCATCAGCCCCAGCATTTT
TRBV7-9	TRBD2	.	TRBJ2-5	CASSTSGSGETQYF	TGTGCCAGCAGCACCAGCGGGAGCGGGGAGACCCAGTACTTC
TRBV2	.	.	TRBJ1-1	CASRLQNMNTEAFF	TGTGCCAGCCGTTTACAGAATATGAACACTGAAGCTTTCTTT
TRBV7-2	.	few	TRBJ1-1	CASSPNRGGASSEAFF	TGTGCCAGCAGCCCGAACCGGGGCGGGGCAAGTTCTGAAGCTTTCTTT
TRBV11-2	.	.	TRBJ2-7	CASSLGQSYEQYF	TGTGCCAGCAGCCTTGGACAGTCCTACGAGCAGTACTTC
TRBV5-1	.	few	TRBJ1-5	CASSPGAGAPGNQPQHF	TGCGCCAGCAGCCCGGGAGCGGGGGCGCCGGGCAATCAGCCCCAGCATTTT
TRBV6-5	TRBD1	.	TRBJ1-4	CASSYSIGTENEKLFF	TGTGCCAGCAGTTACAGTATCGGGACAGAGAATGAAAAACTGTTTTTT
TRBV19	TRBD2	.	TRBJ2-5	CASSIFGLAPLEQETQYF	TGTGCCAGTAGTATTTTCGGACTAGCGCCACTAGAGCAAGAGACCCAGTACTTC
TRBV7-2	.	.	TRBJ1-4	CASSLVRGEGTNEKLFF	TGTGCCAGCAGCTTAGTGCGCGGGGAGGGAACTAATGAAAAACTGTTTTTT
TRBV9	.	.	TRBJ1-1	CASSPLQGNTEAFF	TGTGCCAGCAGCCCCCTACAGGGGAACACTGAAGCTTTCTTT
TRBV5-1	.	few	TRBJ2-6	CASSLVGAGANVLTF	TGCGCCAGCAGCTTGGTGGGGGCCGGGGCCAACGTCCTGACTTTC
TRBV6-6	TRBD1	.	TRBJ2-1	CASSYSNRGNEQFF	TGTGCCAGCAGTTACTCAAACAGGGGCAATGAGCAGTTCTTC
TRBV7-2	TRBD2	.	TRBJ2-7	CASSPSGRAIGGYEQYF	TGTGCCAGCAGCCCTAGCGGGAGGGCCATTGGAGGCTACGAGCAGTACTTC
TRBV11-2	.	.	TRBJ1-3	CASSVGLGAGNTIYF	TGTGCCAGCAGCGTCGGACTAGGGGCTGGAAACACCATATATTTT
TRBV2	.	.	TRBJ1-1	CASKFDVATYTEAFF	TGTGCCAGCAAGTTTGATGTCGCCACTTACACTGAAGCTTTCTTT
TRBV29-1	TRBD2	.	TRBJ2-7	CSVGTSGDFPYEQYF	TGCAGCGTTGGGACTAGCGGGGACTTTCCCTACGAGCAGTACTTC
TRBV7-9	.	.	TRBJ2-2	CASSLVSGGDGELFF	TGTGCCAGCAGCTTAGTCTCTGGGGGCGACGGGGAGCTGTTTTTT
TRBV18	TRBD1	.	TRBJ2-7	CASSPLSTGGAGEQYF	TGTGCCAGCTCACCACTCTCGACAGGGGGCGCGGGCGAGCAGTACTTC
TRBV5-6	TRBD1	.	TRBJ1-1	CASSLNRGWGNTEAFF	TGTGCCAGCAGCTTGAACAGGGGGTGGGGGAACACTGAAGCTTTCTTT
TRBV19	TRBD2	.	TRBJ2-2	CASSRSGGPSTGELFF	TGTGCCAGTAGTCGGAGCGGGGGGCCCAGCACCGGGGAGCTGTTTTTT
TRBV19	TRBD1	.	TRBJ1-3	CASSRPDRGRNTIYF	TGTGCCAGTAGTCGACCGGACAGGGGTAGAAACACCATATATTTT
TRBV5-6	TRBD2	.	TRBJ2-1	CASSFTSGSPNEQFF	TGTGCCAGCAGCTTTACTAGCGGGAGCCCCAATGAGCAGTTCTTC
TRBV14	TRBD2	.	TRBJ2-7	CASSQGLAGLYEQYF	TGTGCCAGCAGCCAGGGACTAGCGGGGTTATACGAGCAGTACTTC
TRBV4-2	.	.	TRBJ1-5	CASSQDPRSNQPQHF	TGTGCCAGCAGCCAAGATCCCCGGAGCAATCAGCCCCAGCATTTT
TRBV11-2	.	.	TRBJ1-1	CASSFTGNTEAFF	TGTGCCAGCAGCTTCACAGGGAACACTGAAGCTTTCTTT
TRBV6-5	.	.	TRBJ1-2	CASSSYYLYGYTF	TGTGCCAGCAGTTCCTATTATCTATATGGCTACACCTTC
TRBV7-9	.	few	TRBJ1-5	CASSLGGGLGQPQHF	TGTGCCAGCAGCTTAGGAGGGGGTTTGGGTCAGCCCCAGCATTTT
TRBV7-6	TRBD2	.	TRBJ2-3	CASLGAGGDTQYF	TGTGCCAGCCTTGGGGCGGGGGGAGATACGCAGTATTTT
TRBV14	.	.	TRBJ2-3	CASSQDGGSTDTQYF	TGTGCCAGCAGCCAAGATGGAGGGAGTACAGATACGCAGTATTTT